A selection of T cell receptor beta chains follows, all from one sample in a study of control samples from healthy donors and cancer patients. Sequencing used immunoSEQ multiplex PCR; TCRdb keeps in-frame clones, though not all of them. The table has about 120,000 clones, approximately 87% seen once. The sequenced material came from PBMCs. The receptor source for this set is a woman aged 60-75 years with lung cancer. Both conserved end residues are part of each CDR3. D genes are given only for firm matches. For some rows the clone size is stated as once, few or many, or as a class when expanded; others skip it.

d_gene: .
v_gene: TRBV30
abundance: once
j_gene: TRBJ2-3
CDR3nt: TGTGCCTGGAGTGTACCCGGCGGGATGAGGACAGATACGCAGTATTTT
CDR3aa: CAWSVPGGMRTDTQYF

d_gene: .
v_gene: TRBV4-2
abundance: once
j_gene: TRBJ2-1
CDR3nt: TGTGCCAGCAGCCAAGAAGCTAGCGCTTCCTACAATGAGCAGTTCTTC
CDR3aa: CASSQEASASYNEQFF

d_gene: .
v_gene: TRBV6-6
abundance: .
j_gene: TRBJ2-2
CDR3nt: TGTGCCAGCAGTTACTGGGGTATCACCGGGGAGCTGTTTTTT
CDR3aa: CASSYWGITGELFF

d_gene: .
v_gene: TRBV7-2
abundance: .
j_gene: TRBJ1-5
CDR3nt: TGTGCCAGCAGCGTTTCGTTTGGAGGGTTGTATCAGCCCCAGCATTTT
CDR3aa: CASSVSFGGLYQPQHF

d_gene: .
v_gene: TRBV7-2
abundance: .
j_gene: TRBJ2-1
CDR3nt: TGTGCCAGCAGCCCCACATACAATGAGCAGTTCTTC
CDR3aa: CASSPTYNEQFF

d_gene: .
v_gene: TRBV7-9
abundance: .
j_gene: TRBJ2-6
CDR3nt: TGTGCCAGCACGGGGGACACCCGGGCCAACGTCCTGACTTTC
CDR3aa: CASTGDTRANVLTF

d_gene: .
v_gene: TRBV29-1
abundance: .
j_gene: TRBJ2-5
CDR3nt: TGCAGCGTTGTGGGTACGGGCAGGGGAGGAGAGACCCAGTACTTC
CDR3aa: CSVVGTGRGGETQYF

d_gene: TRBD2
v_gene: TRBV24-1
abundance: .
j_gene: TRBJ2-1
CDR3nt: TGTGCCACCAGTGGTAGGACTAGCGGGATTAGCTCCTACAATGAGCAGTTCTTC
CDR3aa: CATSGRTSGISSYNEQFF

d_gene: .
v_gene: TRBV5-4
abundance: .
j_gene: TRBJ1-3
CDR3nt: TGTGCCAGCAGCTTGGCCTTAGCCGATGGAAACACCATATATTTT
CDR3aa: CASSLALADGNTIYF

d_gene: TRBD2
v_gene: TRBV3-1/TRBV3-2
abundance: .
j_gene: TRBJ2-3
CDR3nt: TGTGCCAGCAGCCCAGGACTAGCGTTTGAAACAGATACGCAGTATTTT
CDR3aa: CASSPGLAFETDTQYF

d_gene: TRBD1
v_gene: TRBV6-2/TRBV6-3
abundance: .
j_gene: TRBJ1-1
CDR3nt: TGTGCCAGCAGTTACACGGTAGGGGGCGCGGACACTGAAGCTTTCTTT
CDR3aa: CASSYTVGGADTEAFF

d_gene: .
v_gene: TRBV2
abundance: .
j_gene: TRBJ2-3
CDR3nt: TGTGCCAGCGGACTATCCCCAGATACGCAGTATTTT
CDR3aa: CASGLSPDTQYF

d_gene: .
v_gene: TRBV6-6
abundance: .
j_gene: TRBJ1-5
CDR3nt: TGTGCCAGCAGTAGCCCCCTCGATCAGCCCCAGCATTTT
CDR3aa: CASSSPLDQPQHF

d_gene: TRBD2
v_gene: TRBV18
abundance: .
j_gene: TRBJ2-1
CDR3nt: TGTGCCAGCTCACCCCAAAGCGGGAGGGGCTCCTACAATGAGCAGTTCTTC
CDR3aa: CASSPQSGRGSYNEQFF

d_gene: TRBD1
v_gene: TRBV27
abundance: .
j_gene: TRBJ1-2
CDR3nt: TGTGCCAGCAGTTTACGGACAGGGGTGGCCTTTAACTATGGCTACACCTTC
CDR3aa: CASSLRTGVAFNYGYTF

d_gene: .
v_gene: TRBV15
abundance: .
j_gene: TRBJ2-7
CDR3nt: TGTGCCACCAGCAGCCAAAAGGGCCGGAGGGACGAGCAGTACTTC
CDR3aa: CATSSQKGRRDEQYF

d_gene: .
v_gene: TRBV25-1
abundance: .
j_gene: TRBJ2-7
CDR3nt: TGTGCCAGCAGTGAACCAGGGACCTACGAGCAGTACTTC
CDR3aa: CASSEPGTYEQYF

d_gene: .
v_gene: TRBV28
abundance: .
j_gene: TRBJ1-2
CDR3nt: TGTGTTTCCCAAGCTAACTATGGCTACACCTTC
CDR3aa: CVSQANYGYTF

d_gene: .
v_gene: TRBV27
abundance: .
j_gene: TRBJ2-3
CDR3nt: TGTGCCAGCAGTTTCCCCAGACCATTTTATAGCACAGATACGCAGTATTTT
CDR3aa: CASSFPRPFYSTDTQYF

d_gene: TRBD2
v_gene: TRBV3-1/TRBV3-2
abundance: once
j_gene: TRBJ2-5
CDR3nt: TGTGCCAGCAGCTCTTTTCCCCGGAGGACTAGCGGGAAGGAGACCCAGTACTTC
CDR3aa: CASSSFPRRTSGKETQYF

d_gene: .
v_gene: TRBV6-1
abundance: .
j_gene: TRBJ1-2
CDR3nt: TGTGCCAGCAGTGAGTGGGTCGGAGGACTAGGCTACACCTTC
CDR3aa: CASSEWVGGLGYTF

d_gene: TRBD2
v_gene: TRBV19
abundance: .
j_gene: TRBJ2-3
CDR3nt: TGTGCCAGTAGTGCGACTAGCGGCTATAGCACAGATACGCAGTATTTT
CDR3aa: CASSATSGYSTDTQYF

d_gene: .
v_gene: TRBV14
abundance: few
j_gene: TRBJ1-1
CDR3nt: TGTGCCAGCAGCCCTCAGCAGCTGAACACTGAAGCTTTCTTT
CDR3aa: CASSPQQLNTEAFF

d_gene: .
v_gene: TRBV5-1
abundance: .
j_gene: TRBJ1-1
CDR3nt: TGCGCCAGCAGCTTTCCCGGGCGCACTGAAGCTTTCTTT
CDR3aa: CASSFPGRTEAFF

d_gene: .
v_gene: TRBV5-6
abundance: .
j_gene: TRBJ1-5
CDR3nt: TGTGCCAGCAGCCCTGGGGGGGTAAGGGGTCAGCCCCAGCATTTT
CDR3aa: CASSPGGVRGQPQHF

d_gene: TRBD2
v_gene: TRBV14
abundance: .
j_gene: TRBJ2-1
CDR3nt: TGTGCCAGCAGCCTAGGGACTAGCGGGAGCTACAATGAGCAGTTCTTC
CDR3aa: CASSLGTSGSYNEQFF

d_gene: .
v_gene: TRBV9
abundance: .
j_gene: TRBJ1-1
CDR3nt: TGTGCCAGCAGCCTAATGACAGGTACGGGTGAAGCTTTCTTT
CDR3aa: CASSLMTGTGEAFF

d_gene: TRBD1
v_gene: TRBV2
abundance: few
j_gene: TRBJ1-3
CDR3nt: TGTGCCAGCAGTGATTTGGGACAGGGGGCAAACACCATATATTTT
CDR3aa: CASSDLGQGANTIYF

d_gene: TRBD1
v_gene: TRBV23-1
abundance: .
j_gene: TRBJ2-7
CDR3nt: TGCGCCAGCAGTCACGCAAAACCGGGACAGGAGATATCCTACGAGCAGTACTTC
CDR3aa: CASSHAKPGQEISYEQYF

d_gene: .
v_gene: TRBV7-9
abundance: .
j_gene: TRBJ1-1
CDR3nt: TGTGCCAGCAGCCCCCGGACAGTTGGTGAAGCTTTCTTT
CDR3aa: CASSPRTVGEAFF

d_gene: .
v_gene: TRBV2
abundance: once
j_gene: TRBJ1-1
CDR3nt: TGTGCCAGCAGTGAGGGCCTACTCACGTTCATGAACACTGAAGCTTTCTTT
CDR3aa: CASSEGLLTFMNTEAFF

d_gene: TRBD2
v_gene: TRBV7-2
abundance: .
j_gene: TRBJ2-3
CDR3nt: TGTGCCAGCAGCCGGGGGGACGTTAGCACAGATACGCAGTATTTT
CDR3aa: CASSRGDVSTDTQYF

d_gene: .
v_gene: TRBV6-5
abundance: .
j_gene: TRBJ1-5
CDR3nt: TGTGCCAGCAGAAAGGACAGTAGAGATCAGCCCCAGCATTTT
CDR3aa: CASRKDSRDQPQHF

d_gene: .
v_gene: TRBV30
abundance: .
j_gene: TRBJ1-1
CDR3nt: TGTGCCTGGGCGAGGGACACTGAAGCTTTCTTT
CDR3aa: CAWARDTEAFF

d_gene: TRBD1
v_gene: TRBV5-1
abundance: .
j_gene: TRBJ2-7
CDR3nt: TGCGCCAGCAGCTTACCGGGACAGCTATACGAGCAGTACTTC
CDR3aa: CASSLPGQLYEQYF

d_gene: .
v_gene: TRBV14
abundance: .
j_gene: TRBJ2-5
CDR3nt: TGTGCCAGCAGCCTCCGGGGCGAGGAGACCCAGTACTTC
CDR3aa: CASSLRGEETQYF

d_gene: .
v_gene: TRBV11-2
abundance: .
j_gene: TRBJ2-7
CDR3nt: TGTGCCAGCAGCTTAGTAGGGACACTACCCTCCTACGAGCAGTACTTC
CDR3aa: CASSLVGTLPSYEQYF

d_gene: .
v_gene: TRBV19
abundance: .
j_gene: TRBJ2-7
CDR3nt: TGTGCCAGTAGTATAGTCAGGGGAGGGCCCTACGAGCAGTACTTC
CDR3aa: CASSIVRGGPYEQYF

d_gene: .
v_gene: TRBV27
abundance: .
j_gene: TRBJ2-1
CDR3nt: TGTGCCAGCAGCCTACAGCCGGGACCCTACAATGAGCAGTTCTTC
CDR3aa: CASSLQPGPYNEQFF

d_gene: .
v_gene: TRBV5-4
abundance: once
j_gene: TRBJ2-7
CDR3nt: TGTGCCAGCAGCCAGGACCCCAGGGATCGGTACGAGCAGTACTTC
CDR3aa: CASSQDPRDRYEQYF

d_gene: .
v_gene: TRBV19
abundance: few
j_gene: TRBJ1-5
CDR3nt: TGTGCCAGTAGCCCGGGACATAGCAATCAGCCCCAGCATTTT
CDR3aa: CASSPGHSNQPQHF

d_gene: .
v_gene: TRBV2
abundance: .
j_gene: TRBJ2-6
CDR3nt: TGTGCCAGCAAACAGGAGAGCTCTGGGGCCAACGTCCTGACTTTC
CDR3aa: CASKQESSGANVLTF

d_gene: .
v_gene: TRBV2
abundance: few
j_gene: TRBJ2-7
CDR3nt: TGTGCCAGCAGTGAATGGGGCTACGAGCAGTACTTC
CDR3aa: CASSEWGYEQYF

d_gene: .
v_gene: TRBV21-1
abundance: .
j_gene: TRBJ2-5
CDR3nt: TGTGCCAGCAGCCTTTCAAGCGCTAGCGGGAGGGCCGGGGAGACCCAGTACTTC
CDR3aa: CASSLSSASGRAGETQYF

d_gene: .
v_gene: TRBV2
abundance: .
j_gene: TRBJ1-2
CDR3nt: TGTGCCAGCAGCGAAACGCGGGTATCCTATGGCTACACCTTC
CDR3aa: CASSETRVSYGYTF

d_gene: .
v_gene: TRBV9
abundance: .
j_gene: TRBJ2-5
CDR3nt: TGTGCCAGCAGCGTAGGGGGTACGGGGACCCAGTACTTC
CDR3aa: CASSVGGTGTQYF

d_gene: TRBD1
v_gene: TRBV28
abundance: few
j_gene: TRBJ1-2
CDR3nt: TGTGCCAGCAAGGTCACAGGGGGCGGGTACTACACCTTC
CDR3aa: CASKVTGGGYYTF

d_gene: TRBD2
v_gene: TRBV27
abundance: .
j_gene: TRBJ2-1
CDR3nt: TGTGCCAGCAGTTTACGGGGAATACCTAGCGGGAGCGTATCCTACAATGAGCAGTTCTTC
CDR3aa: CASSLRGIPSGSVSYNEQFF

d_gene: TRBD1
v_gene: TRBV19
abundance: few
j_gene: TRBJ1-2
CDR3nt: TGTGCCAGTAGTTCCCCACCGGGACAGGGTACCCTCCTCGCTGGCTACACCTTC
CDR3aa: CASSSPPGQGTLLAGYTF

d_gene: TRBD1
v_gene: TRBV11-2
abundance: .
j_gene: TRBJ1-5
CDR3nt: TGTGCCAGCAGCTTGACCGACAGGGGGAATCAGCCCCAGCATTTT
CDR3aa: CASSLTDRGNQPQHF

d_gene: .
v_gene: TRBV4-1
abundance: once
j_gene: TRBJ2-3
CDR3nt: TGCGCCAGCAGCCAAACCCGCGCAGATACGCAGTATTTT
CDR3aa: CASSQTRADTQYF

d_gene: .
v_gene: TRBV11-2
abundance: .
j_gene: TRBJ2-1
CDR3nt: TGTGCCAGCAGCTCCCTCCGGGGAGCGGGCATTGAGCAGTTCTTC
CDR3aa: CASSSLRGAGIEQFF

d_gene: TRBD2
v_gene: TRBV28
abundance: .
j_gene: TRBJ2-1
CDR3nt: TGTGCCAGCAGTTCACCCTCCCGGGAGGGGCGGACGTTAAGCTCCTACAATGAGCAGTTCTTC
CDR3aa: CASSSPSREGRTLSSYNEQFF

d_gene: TRBD2
v_gene: TRBV7-9
abundance: .
j_gene: TRBJ2-1
CDR3nt: TGTGCCAGCAGCATTAGCGGGAACTCCTACAATGAGCAGTTCTTC
CDR3aa: CASSISGNSYNEQFF

d_gene: .
v_gene: TRBV2
abundance: .
j_gene: TRBJ2-2
CDR3nt: TGTGCCAGCAGCACAGCCGGGCTTGCCACCGGGGAGCTGTTTTTT
CDR3aa: CASSTAGLATGELFF

d_gene: .
v_gene: TRBV3-1/TRBV3-2
abundance: .
j_gene: TRBJ1-2
CDR3nt: TGTGCCAGCAGCCGAATGGAGGAATACCGTAACTATGGCTACACCTTC
CDR3aa: CASSRMEEYRNYGYTF

d_gene: .
v_gene: TRBV29-1
abundance: once
j_gene: TRBJ2-1
CDR3nt: TGCAGCGTTGCGTCCAGCGGGCAACCTTACAATGAGCAGTTCTTC
CDR3aa: CSVASSGQPYNEQFF

d_gene: TRBD2
v_gene: TRBV3-1/TRBV3-2
abundance: .
j_gene: TRBJ2-6
CDR3nt: TGTGCCAGCAGCAGAGGACTAGCGGGGAACTCTGGGGCCAACGTCCTGACTTTC
CDR3aa: CASSRGLAGNSGANVLTF